This TCR beta chain emerged from a study of human thymus T cells. In the case of this clone: What it binds is unknown.

V trimming: 4 bases; J trimming: 2 bases; junction bases outside the gene matches: 20. This CDR3 is built from 21 residues. Germline CDR1 is LGHNA and CDR2 is YNFKEQ. Profiled with immunoSEQ multiplex PCR; TCRdb holds only in-frame clones, not every one. Here the sample spans 120,000 or so clones, over 85% being singletons. Study outcomes and limitations: It looked as if thymic and blood repertoires used V and J genes in a biased way. A high degree of thymic repertoire overlap among unrelated individuals was reported in related research.

Resections from corrective heart surgery provided thymus tissue. Each of the donors was a healthy Finnish infant who was undergoing open corrective cardiac surgery for congenital heart defects. The chain links TRBV4-2 to TRBJ1-5; 10 bases line up with TRBD1. Sequencing input: thymus tissue. The sequence came from a boy under two years old with a congenital heart defect but otherwise immunologically healthy. This CDR3 is CASSPGLDGTGEITGNQPQHF. The CDR3 coding sequence is TGTGCCAGCAGCCCGGGGCTAGACGGGACAGGGGAGATTACGGGCAATCAGCCCCAGCATTTT.